These 32 T cell receptor beta chains originate from one sample sequenced in a study of regulatory T cells in long-lasting Graves disease. Documented time point: persistent/refractory GD, antithyroid drugs over 5 years with positive TRAb. PBMC-extracted RNA yielded the TCR library. With iRepertoire HTBI primers and Arm-PCR of CDR3 regions, TCR beta libraries were built. TCRdb reprocessed the multiplex PCR reads via MiXCR and lists one record per CDR3 protein. Here the sample spans 310,000 or so distinct CDR3 sequences, roughly 21% being singletons. The sample here was peripheral blood mononuclear cells (PBMCs), taken when the disease was refractory, from a patient treated with antithyroid drugs. These receptors were collected from a female donor with Graves disease.

The V gene is TRBV7-9, the J gene TRBJ2-2; the match to TRBD2 covers 8 bases. Trimming took 6 bases from V and 6 from J; bases not matched to a gene: 12. Per the germline V gene, CDR1 is SEHNR and CDR2 is FQNEAQ (reference sequence). This CDR3 has 16 residues. CDR3 amino acids: CASSPTGGVLAGELFF. The CDR3 coding sequence is TGTGCCAGCAGTCCTACCGGGGGGGTCCTCGCCGGGGAGCTGTTTTTT.

In its sample, this clonotype was seen many times. The chain joins TRBV11-2 to TRBJ1-1, with D maybe TRBD1 (5 bases). Trimming cost V 6 bases and J 1 base, with 15 bases left between them. CDR1 is SGHAT, CDR2 FQNNGV, per germline. This CDR3 region has 15 residues. CDR3: CASSPLYQGNTEAFF. The CDR3 nucleotides read TGTGCCAGCAGTCCCCTCTATCAGGGGAACACTGAAGCTTTCTTT.

This clonotype was found a few times. The chain carries TRBV12-3 or TRBV12-4 and TRBJ2-2; possibly TRBD1 or TRBD2 for D (5 bases each). Trimming removed 5 bases from V and 8 bases from J, with 18 bases in between. The length of the CDR3 is 15 residues. CDR3 in amino acids: CASSPRDGLSGELFF. CDR3 coding DNA: TGTGCCAGCAGTCCCCGGGACGGACTTTCGGGGGAGCTGTTTTTT.

This clonotype has a handful of counts. The junction departs from the called germline gene at one end, perhaps through a read error. The chain joins TRBV7-3 to TRBJ1-1; D call uncertain. The CDR3 contains 13 residues. The germline CDR1 and CDR2 sequences are SGHTA and FQGTGA. This CDR3 reads CASGLSVNTEAFF. The DNA of the CDR3 is TGTGCCAGCGGCTTAAGCGTGAACACTGAAGCTTTCTTT. The whole variable domain, filled in from reference TRBV7-3 and TRBJ1-1, reads GAGVSQTPSNKVTEKGKYVELRCDPISGHTALYWYRQSLGQGPEFLIYFQGTGAADDSGLPNDRFFAVRPEGSVSTLKIQRTERGDSAVYLCASGLSVNTEAFFGQGTRLTVV.

This clonotype was seen only a few times. The chain carries TRBV29-1 and TRBJ2-2; 11 positions agree with TRBD2. Germline CDR1 SQVTM, CDR2 ANQGSEA. The CDR3 sequence is 14 residues long. Trimming removed 6 bases from V and 2 bases from J; junction bases left unmatched: 2. In DNA form, the CDR3 reads TGCAGCGTCCGACTAGCGGGAAACACCGGGGAGCTGTTTTTT. It translates to CSVRLAGNTGELFF.

This clonotype showed up many times. The rearrangement joins TRBV28 to TRBJ2-5; TRBD1 matches at 12 bases. The V gene end was trimmed by 3 bases and the J gene end by 10 bases; junction bases not matched to a gene: 15. Germline CDR1 is MDHEN and CDR2 is SYDVKM. The CDR3 spans 17 residues. The CDR3 DNA is TGTGCCAGCAGTTTTGGGTCCTGGGACAGGGGGCCAGTGGGCCAGTACTTC. Protein sequence: CASSFGSWDRGPVGQYF. Full variable domain (rest looked up from reference TRBV28 and TRBJ2-5): DVKVTQSSRYLVKRTGEKVFLECVQDMDHENMFWYRQDPGLGLRLIYFSYDVKMKEKGDIPEGYSVSREKKERFSLILESASTNQTSMYLCASSFGSWDRGPVGQYFGPGTRLLVL.

This clonotype has at least ten counts. The chain has TRBV2 and TRBJ1-5; D remains ambiguous. V gave up 6 bases and J gave up 3 bases, with 15 bases separating them. The CDR3 runs 15 residues. CDR1 and CDR2 from the germline V gene are SNHLY and FYNNEI. CDR3 coding DNA: TGTGCCAGCAGGGACGGATTGGGGTTCAATCAGCCCCAGCATTTT. The encoded protein is CASRDGLGFNQPQHF. The variable domain in full, completed from reference TRBV2 and TRBJ1-5, reads EPEVTQTPSHQVTQMGQEVILRCVPISNHLYFYWYRQILGQKVEFLVSFYNNEISEKSEIFDDQFSVERPDGSNFTLKIRSTKLEDSAMYFCASRDGLGFNQPQHFGDGTRLSIL.

The chain combines TRBV15 with TRBJ2-6; D not resolved. The CDR3 loop spans 16 amino acids. Germline V gene data show CDR1 as LNHNV and CDR2 as YYDKDF (reference sequence). V dropped 0 bases and J dropped 4 bases, with 10 bases sitting between them. CDR3 in DNA: TGTGCCACCAGCAGAGATTTAGGGCCCGGGGCCAACGTCCTGACTTTC. Protein sequence: CATSRDLGPGANVLTF.

This clonotype has ten or more counts. The chain joins TRBV7-3 to TRBJ1-1, with a possible D match to TRBD1 (5 bases). V lost 0 bases to trimming and J lost 7 bases, with 9 bases between them. This CDR3 has 13 amino acids. The germline CDR1 and CDR2 sequences are SGHTA and FQGTGA. The CDR3 DNA is TGTGCCAGCAGCTTAACCCTTCAGGGTGAAGCTTTCTTT. As protein: CASSLTLQGEAFF.

The chain links TRBV20-1 to TRBJ1-2; D uncertain. This CDR3 comprises 12 residues. In germline, CDR1 is DFQATT, CDR2 SNEGSKA (reference sequence). V lost 3 bases, J lost 3 bases, and 8 bases lay in between. The CDR3 DNA reads as TGCAGTGCTAGTGATGGCTACTATGGCTACACCTTC. Protein: CSASDGYYGYTF.

This clonotype was counted at least ten times. The chain is built from TRBV7-8 and TRBJ2-7; D tentatively reads TRBD1 or TRBD2 (5 bases each). Between the trimmed V and J ends, which lost 4 bases and 3 bases, there was a span of 13 bases. The germline V gene encodes CDR1 SGHVS and CDR2 FQNEAQ. The CDR3 runs 14 residues. The CDR3 bases are TGTGCCAGCAGCTCGTGGGACCTCGGCTACGAGCAGTACTTC. It translates to CASSSWDLGYEQYF.

This clonotype was seen a handful of times. The chain employs TRBV29-1 and TRBJ2-7, with TRBD2 identical over 10 bases. This CDR3 spans 14 amino acids. V shed 5 bases and J 0 bases; nucleotides not matched to a gene: 4. CDR1 SQVTM and CDR2 ANQGSEA come from the germline V gene. CDR3 in amino acids: CSVRGLADSYEQYF. CDR3 DNA sequence: TGCAGCGTTAGAGGACTAGCGGACTCCTACGAGCAGTACTTC.

This clonotype came up once. Relative to the germline gene, one junction end is altered; a read error may explain this. V usage is TRBV5-1 and J usage is TRBJ2-5, with TRBD2 identical over 7 bases. This CDR3 is built from 15 residues. The germline gives CDR1 SGHRS, CDR2 YFSETQ. Here the CDR3 DNA reads TGCGCCAGTAGCTTGGAAGGGAGGGCCGTTGAGACCCAGTACTTC. It is translated as CASSLEGRAVETQYF. The whole variable domain, filled in from reference TRBV5-1 and TRBJ2-5, reads KAGVTQTPRYLIKTRGQQVTLSCSPISGHRSVSWYQQTPGQGLQFLFEYFSETQRNKGNFPGRFSGRQFSNSRSEMNVSTLELGDSALYLCASSLEGRAVETQYFGPGTRLLVL.

In its sample, this clonotype was seen many times. This chain connects TRBV30 to TRBJ1-1; D call uncertain. Germline V gene lookup returns CDR1 GTSNPN and CDR2 SVGIG (reference sequence). Trimming took 4 bases from V and 0 from J, leaving 3 bases between them. This CDR3 is built from 11 residues. The DNA for the CDR3 is TGTGCCTGGACACTGAACACTGAAGCTTTCTTT. It encodes CAWTLNTEAFF.

This clonotype was picked up many times. The chain is built from TRBV7-2 and TRBJ2-7; D perhaps matches TRBD2 (5 bases). The CDR3 spans 14 residues. Trimming took off 7 bases at V and 0 bases at J, with 13 bases between the two ends. Per the germline V gene, CDR1 is SGHTA and CDR2 is FQGNSA. CDR3 in DNA: TGTGCCAGCAACAGCGTAGCGAACTCCTACGAGCAGTACTTC. Amino acids: CASNSVANSYEQYF.

V and J are TRBV4-1 and TRBJ2-7; 8 bases align to TRBD2. The CDR3 loop spans 15 amino acids. Germline CDR1 and CDR2: MGHRA and YSYEKL. Losses at the gene ends were 3 bases for V and 4 bases for J; bases not matched to a gene: 8. The CDR3 is CASSQTSDGWYEQYF. Written as DNA, the CDR3 is TGCGCCAGCAGCCAGACTAGCGATGGGTGGTACGAGCAGTACTTC.

The chain couples TRBV6-1 to TRBJ2-5, with D perhaps TRBD1 (5 bases). V was shortened by 6 bases and J by 2 bases, with 13 bases between the two germline ends. In germline, CDR1 is MNHNS, CDR2 SASEGT. CDR3 length: 14 amino acids. DNA of the CDR3: TGTGCCAGCAGGCCCCTAGGGGCGCAAGAGACCCAGTACTTC. It yields the protein CASRPLGAQETQYF.

This clonotype has a count of ten or more. The chain links TRBV7-9 to TRBJ1-1, with D unresolved. CDR1 is SEHNR, CDR2 FQNEAQ, per germline (reference sequence). This CDR3 region has 13 residues. The V gene lost 5 bases and the J gene lost 6 bases, with 13 bases spanning the gap. CDR3 protein: CASSLISLSEAFF. In DNA, the CDR3 is TGTGCCAGCAGCCTCATCAGTCTCTCTGAAGCTTTCTTT.

J is TRBJ2-5 and V is TRBV5-5; a possible D gene is TRBD2 (5 bases). The CDR3 contains 13 residues. The germline CDR1 and CDR2 sequences are SGHKS and YYEKEE (reference sequence). Trimming shortened V by 2 bases and J by 4 bases, and 9 bases separated the two germline ends. CDR3 DNA: TGTGCCAGCAGCTTTGGGGAGACAGAGACCCAGTACTTC. Encoded protein: CASSFGETETQYF.

The table lists this clonotype with a few counts. The chain employs TRBV20-1 and TRBJ1-3; TRBD1 is a possible D gene (5 bases). This CDR3 has 15 residues. The V and J ends lost 2 bases and 4 bases respectively, with 15 bases between them. Germline CDR1 is DFQATT and CDR2 is SNEGSKA (reference sequence). The DNA of the CDR3 is TGCAGTGCTAGAAACCGGGACCGCAGAGGAAACACCATATATTTT. It codes for CSARNRDRRGNTIYF.

The chain has TRBV6-5 and TRBJ1-1; D remains unclear. Germline V gene lookup returns CDR1 MNHEY and CDR2 SVGAGI. The CDR3 consists of 13 residues. V was cut by 0 bases and J by 6 bases, with 8 bases left in between. CDR3 sequence (DNA): TGTGCCAGCAGTTACTCAGGGTCTGCTGAAGCTTTCTTT. Translation gives CASSYSGSAEAFF.

This clonotype was seen at least ten times. This chain's CDR3 is CSASTGSSGETQYF. CDR3 DNA sequence: TGCAGCGCTTCCACAGGGTCATCAGGGGAGACCCAGTACTTC. The rearrangement links TRBV29-1 to TRBJ2-5, with a tentative D call TRBD1 (6 bases). The CDR3 consists of 14 residues. From germline, CDR1 is SQVTM and CDR2 ANQGSEA. V was clipped by 7 bases and J by 5 bases, with 20 bases between them.

This clonotype has a handful of counts. This rearrangement joins TRBV3-1 to TRBJ2-5; possible D gene TRBD2, 5 bases. The CDR3 loop spans 12 amino acids. Trimming shortened V by 4 bases and J by 12 bases, and 15 bases separated the two germline ends. Germline lookup yields CDR1 LGHDT and CDR2 YNNKEL (reference sequence). As DNA, the CDR3 is TGTGCCAGCAGCCCAGGAGGCCGTGCTGAGTACTTC. Amino acid sequence: CASSPGGRAEYF.

This clonotype was seen more than once but under ten times. The chain links TRBV10-3 to TRBJ1-4; D gene uncertain. Germline V gene data show CDR1 as ENHRY and CDR2 as SYGVKD. V gave up 3 bases and J gave up 4 bases, with 9 bases separating them. This CDR3 is 14 amino acids long. CDR3 coding DNA: TGTGCCATCAGTGATGTAAGGTTTAATGAAAAACTGTTTTTT. Its translation is CAISDVRFNEKLFF.

V usage is TRBV6-1 and J usage is TRBJ1-5, with D possibly matching TRBD1 (6 bases). CDR1 is MNHNS and CDR2 is SASEGT in the germline V gene. This CDR3 has 14 amino acids. The CDR3 reads CSSGEIESNQPQHF. The CDR3 DNA follows: TGTTCATCAGGGGAAATCGAGAGCAATCAGCCCCAGCATTTT.

This clonotype was seen a few times. The chain recombines TRBV18 with TRBJ1-2; D not resolved. Germline assignment: CDR1 KGHSH and CDR2 LQKENI. This CDR3 contains 13 residues. V lost 3 bases and J lost 2, with 7 bases in between. The CDR3 DNA reads as TGTGCCAGCTCACCCGTACAGAACTATGGCTACACCTTC. It yields the protein CASSPVQNYGYTF.

This clonotype was seen at least ten times. The rearrangement links TRBV5-1 to TRBJ1-6; the D is unclear. Looked up from germline, CDR1 is SGHRS and CDR2 is YFSETQ. The CDR3 sequence is 17 residues long. V dropped 4 bases and J dropped 3 bases, with 17 bases sitting between them. The CDR3, as DNA: TGCGCCAGCAGCCCTCTGGGAGGGATCGGCTATAATTCACCCCTCCACTTT. Amino acids: CASSPLGGIGYNSPLHF.

This clonotype was detected a few times. The V call is TRBV7-2, the J call TRBJ2-2; tentatively, D is TRBD1 or TRBD2 (5 bases each). The CDR3 covers 15 residues. Germline-derived CDR1 and CDR2 are SGHTA and FQGNSA. V was pared by 3 bases and J by 3 bases, with 11 bases between. CDR3: CASSLGTRHTGELFF. The CDR3, as DNA: TGTGCCAGCAGCTTGGGGACCCGTCACACCGGGGAGCTGTTTTTT.

The J gene is TRBJ1-1, the V gene TRBV6-2 or TRBV6-3; no firm D call. Germline V CDR1 and CDR2: MNHEY, SVGEGT. CDR3 length equals 14 residues. V was clipped by 0 bases and J by 6 bases, with 11 bases between them. CDR3 protein: CASSYSIGKSEAFF. CDR3 bases: TGTGCCAGCAGTTACTCGATCGGGAAATCTGAAGCTTTCTTT.

This clonotype occurred once. This may stem from a read error, because a much larger clone lies one nucleotide away. The chain links TRBV3-1 to TRBJ2-5; D is unresolved. Germline lookup yields CDR1 LGHDT and CDR2 YNNKEL (reference sequence). With 1 base removed from V and 1 base from J, the gap between germline ends came to 13 bases. This CDR3 spans 16 amino acids. In DNA form, the CDR3 reads TGTGCCAGCAGCCAAGTGGTAACGGCTTTCCAAGAGACCCAGTACTTC. Protein sequence: CASSQVVTAFQETQYF.

The V and J genes are TRBV24-1 and TRBJ2-1; 11 bases match TRBD1. The CDR3 sequence is 18 residues long. Germline CDR1 KGHDR, CDR2 SFDVKD. V gave up 3 bases and J gave up 5 bases; unmatched junction bases: 11. The CDR3 spells CATSDHSGQGAINNEQFF. DNA for the CDR3: TGTGCCACCAGTGATCATTCCGGACAGGGGGCGATAAACAATGAGCAGTTCTTC.

Many counts were recorded for this clonotype. V and J are TRBV13 and TRBJ2-7, with 7 bases identical to TRBD1. With V trimmed by 5 bases and J by 1 base, 8 bases remained unmatched. The CDR3 sequence is 15 residues long. Germline V gives CDR1 PRHDT, CDR2 FYEKMQ (reference sequence). The CDR3 here is CASSHRGGLSYEQYF. In DNA, the CDR3 is TGTGCCAGCAGCCACAGGGGCGGGTTGTCCTACGAGCAGTACTTC.